The entry that follows covers one T cell receptor (beta chain) sequence. Sequencing used immunoSEQ multiplex PCR; TCRdb keeps in-frame clones, though not all of them. The sample comprises approximately 250,000 clones, around nine tenths of which are singletons, and approximately 10% rests with the top ten. This sample was taken from a study of blood T cell repertoires in COVID-19. Germline CDR1 and CDR2: LGHNA and YNFKEQ. V was clipped by 1 base and J by 9 bases; unmatched bases: 11. The CDR3 loop spans 16 amino acids. This receptor was obtained from a woman in her 70s with COVID-19, enrolled during active disease. The chain couples TRBV4-2 to TRBJ2-1; 8 nucleotides agree with TRBD2. The specimen sequenced was peripheral blood. CDR3 sequence (DNA): TGTGCCAGCAGCCAAGGCGGCCGGGAGGGGTTTACTGAGCAGTTCTTC. Translating it yields CASSQGGREGFTEQFF.